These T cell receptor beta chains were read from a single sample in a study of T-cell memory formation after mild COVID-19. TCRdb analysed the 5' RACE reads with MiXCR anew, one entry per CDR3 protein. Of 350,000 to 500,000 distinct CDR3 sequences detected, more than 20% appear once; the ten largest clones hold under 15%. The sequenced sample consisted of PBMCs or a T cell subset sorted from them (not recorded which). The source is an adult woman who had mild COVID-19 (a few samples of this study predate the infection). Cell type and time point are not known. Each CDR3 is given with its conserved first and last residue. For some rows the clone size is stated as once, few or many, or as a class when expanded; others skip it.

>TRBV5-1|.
CATSPREDGELFF
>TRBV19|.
CASSTPGTANYGYTF
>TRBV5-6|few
CASSLWDRAYNEQFF
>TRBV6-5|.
CASSYGGGVSTEAFF
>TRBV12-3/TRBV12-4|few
CATRAQGNYGYTF
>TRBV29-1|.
CSGQQGNGYTF
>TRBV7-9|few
CASSPRDRVGGNEQFF
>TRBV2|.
CASGDSRGSPLHF
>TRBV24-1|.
CATSLASAQYF
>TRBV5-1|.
CASSLGDSADYGYTF
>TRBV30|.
CAWIDRGNYEQYF
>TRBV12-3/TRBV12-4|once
CASSLLAGNADTQYF
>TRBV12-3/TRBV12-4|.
CASRTGWYGYTF
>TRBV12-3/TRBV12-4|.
CASAASGALAKNIQYF
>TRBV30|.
CARTGGAVGYTF
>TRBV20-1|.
CSARDRVGLAGGPQDTQYF
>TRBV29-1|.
CSAREDRANNYGYTF
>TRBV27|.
CASSLSPFRQGDFEQYF
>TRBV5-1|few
CASSLTGQVPYEQYF
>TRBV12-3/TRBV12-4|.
CASSLGLAGGPTGELFF
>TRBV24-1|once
CATSLGSKPSTDTQYF
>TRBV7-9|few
CASSLTGGEQFF
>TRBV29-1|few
CSVEGAGGHYEQYF
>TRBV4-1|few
CASSQPGRRVYEQYF
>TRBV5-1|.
CASSSYSGQGEDQYF
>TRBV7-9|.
CASSLGSDGNNEKLFF
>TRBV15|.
CATSSGGWSGVGNQPQHF
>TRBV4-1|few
CASSHAYHRDPTDTQYF
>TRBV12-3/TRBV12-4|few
CASRPVLADTQYF
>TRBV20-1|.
CSARVGTSGTYEQYF
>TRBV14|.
CASSQLDKSPHEQYF
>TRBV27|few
CASSFASGQGAPLLHF
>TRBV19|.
CASSMNAPGVSDTEAFF
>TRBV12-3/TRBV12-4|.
CASSWGNTQYF
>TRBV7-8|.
CASSQRDLYNEQFF
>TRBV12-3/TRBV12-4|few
CASRYVGNSPLHF
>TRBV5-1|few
CASSGGPSTDTQYF
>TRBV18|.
CASSPRLDYEQYF
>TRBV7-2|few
CASSSGTIPRGTQFF
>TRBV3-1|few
CASSQEYLLYQETQYF
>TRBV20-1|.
CSARDRLATPDGTQYF
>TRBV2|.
CASSERMGRTIETQYF
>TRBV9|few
CASSVEGGINQPQHF
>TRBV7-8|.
CASSPSGGSSPSTDTQYF
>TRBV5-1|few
CASTTGADEKLFF
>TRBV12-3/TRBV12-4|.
CASSSEPGSYEQYF